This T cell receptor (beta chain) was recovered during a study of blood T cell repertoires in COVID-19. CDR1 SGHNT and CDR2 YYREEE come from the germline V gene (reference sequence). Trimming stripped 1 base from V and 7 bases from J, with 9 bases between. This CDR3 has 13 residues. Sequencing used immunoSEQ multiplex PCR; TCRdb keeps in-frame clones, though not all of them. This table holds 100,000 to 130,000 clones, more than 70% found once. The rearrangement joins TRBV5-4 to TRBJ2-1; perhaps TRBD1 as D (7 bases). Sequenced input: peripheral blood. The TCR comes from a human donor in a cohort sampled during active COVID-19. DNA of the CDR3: TGTGCCAGCAGCTTGTCAGGGGGGAATGAGCAGTTCTTC. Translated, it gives CASSLSGGNEQFF.